The 24 T cell receptor beta chains given below trace back to one sample, sequenced in a study of vaccination and CD4 T cells after COVID-19. For these TCRs, the target antigens are not known. Treatment denoted: 10-day PBMC culture with coronavirus spike peptide pools or control peptides (ViraFEST assay). Oncomine TCR Beta short-read sequencing was applied to DNA from cultured CD4+ T cells. One entry per CDR3 protein, called by TCRdb with MiXCR from the PCR reads. The table lists about 21,000 distinct CDR3 sequences, 45% to 50% of them singletons. Sequencing used cultured CD4+ T cells from blood. These receptors were obtained from a human donor with COVID-19.

The chain links TRBV6-1 to TRBJ2-1; TRBD2 aligns across 13 bases. Germline assignment: CDR1 MNHNS and CDR2 SASEGT. The V gene end was trimmed by 5 bases and the J gene end by 7 bases; junction bases not matched to a gene: 5. The CDR3 runs to 15 residues. DNA of the CDR3: TGTGCCAGCAGTCGTCCGGGACTAGCGGGGAATGAGCAGTTCTTC. Its translation: CASSRPGLAGNEQFF.

The CDR3, as DNA: TGTGCCAGCAGACCCCAGGACTTACTAGCGGGGGGGAGCCAAGAGACCCAGTACTTC. Translating gives CASRPQDLLAGGSQETQYF. The V gene is TRBV6-1, the J gene TRBJ2-5; 13 nucleotides align to TRBD2. After removal of 6 bases from V and 1 base from J, the junction contained 14 bases not matched to a gene. Germline CDR1 and CDR2: MNHNS and SASEGT. The CDR3 is 19 amino acids.

The J gene is TRBJ2-1, the V gene TRBV19; TRBD2 might be the D (6 bases). CDR3 length equals 15 residues. The V and J ends lost 6 bases and 0 bases respectively, with 12 bases between them. Germline lookup yields CDR1 LNHDA and CDR2 SQIVND (reference sequence). The DNA of the CDR3 is TGTGCCAGTAGACCGGACGGGAGCTCCTACAATGAGCAGTTCTTC. Translated, it gives CASRPDGSSYNEQFF.

The sample holds a few counts of this clonotype. The chain recombines TRBV19 with TRBJ1-5, with D uncertain. Germline V gives CDR1 LNHDA, CDR2 SQIVND (reference sequence). This CDR3 is built from 13 residues. Trimming removed 7 bases from V and 0 bases from J, with 7 bases in between. CDR3 sequence (DNA): TGTGCCAGTAAGCGCTATAGCAATCAGCCCCAGCATTTT. It encodes CASKRYSNQPQHF.

J is TRBJ2-3 and V is TRBV4-3, with 13 nucleotides matching TRBD2. CDR3 length: 17 residues. From germline, CDR1 is LGHNA and CDR2 YSLEER. V lost 3 bases to trimming and J lost 5 bases; unmatched junction nucleotides: 8. CDR3 sequence: CASSQSGLAGSQDTQYF. CDR3 nucleotide sequence: TGCGCCAGCAGCCAGTCGGGACTAGCGGGGTCCCAAGATACGCAGTATTTT.

This clonotype showed up just a few times. The V gene is TRBV7-3, the J gene TRBJ2-5, with D unclear. Between the trimmed V and J ends, which lost 2 bases and 6 bases, there was a span of 13 bases. The CDR3 loop spans 14 amino acids. CDR1 SGHTA and CDR2 FQGTGA come from the germline V gene. This CDR3 reads CASSLSSVTQTQYF. In DNA, the CDR3 is TGTGCCAGCAGCTTATCGTCTGTGACGCAGACCCAGTACTTC. Based on the CDR3 plus reference TRBV7-3 and TRBJ2-5, the full variable domain is GAGVSQTPSNKVTEKGKYVELRCDPISGHTALYWYRQSLGQGPEFLIYFQGTGAADDSGLPNDRFFAVRPEGSVSTLKIQRTERGDSAVYLCASSLSSVTQTQYFGPGTRLLVL.

The CDR3 DNA reads as TGTGCCAGCAGCTTAGGGGGGCGGATCACTGAAGCTTTCTTT. Protein sequence: CASSLGGRITEAFF. The rearrangement joins TRBV5-5 to TRBJ1-1; maybe TRBD1 (6 bases). Trimming cost V 2 bases and J 4 bases, with 12 bases left between them. The CDR3 length is 14 residues. Germline V gene lookup returns CDR1 SGHKS and CDR2 YYEKEE (reference sequence).

This clonotype occurred a few times. V and J are TRBV6-1 and TRBJ2-3; D possibly matches TRBD1 or TRBD2 (6 bases each). The CDR3 spans 14 residues. V was pared by 5 bases and J by 4 bases, with 13 bases between. Germline V gives CDR1 MNHNS, CDR2 SASEGT. The CDR3 region is CASSPPGGADTQYF. The CDR3 bases are TGTGCCAGCAGTCCTCCCGGGGGCGCAGATACGCAGTATTTT.

The V and J genes are TRBV6-2 or TRBV6-3 and TRBJ2-3; 9 bases map to TRBD2. The CDR3 covers 15 residues. V shed 4 bases and J 2 bases; nucleotides not matched to a gene: 4. Germline V CDR1 and CDR2: MNHEY, SVGEGT. The CDR3 DNA reads as TGTGCCAGCAGTTCGACTAGCGGACTCACAGATACGCAGTATTTT. This translates into CASSSTSGLTDTQYF.

This clonotype has a handful of counts. This chain connects TRBV6-1 to TRBJ1-4; D unresolved. The germline V and J ends were trimmed by 9 bases and 8 bases, with 10 bases remaining between them. The length of the CDR3 is 11 residues. The germline CDR1 and CDR2 sequences are MNHNS and SASEGT. CDR3 amino acids: CASSIEEKLFF. The DNA for the CDR3 is TGTGCCAGTAGTATTGAGGAAAAACTGTTTTTT.

This clonotype has only a few counts. The rearrangement joins TRBV7-9 to TRBJ1-3; D is perhaps TRBD1 (5 bases). The germline V gene has CDR1 SEHNR and CDR2 FQNEAQ (reference sequence). There are 14 residues in the CDR3. V was pared by 0 bases and J by 4 bases, with 7 bases between. CDR3 DNA: TGTGCCAGCAGCTTAGCGGGGGTCGGAAACACCATATATTTT. Its protein is CASSLAGVGNTIYF.

The chain employs TRBV20-1 and TRBJ2-7; no definite D call. The V gene lost 1 base and the J gene lost 3 bases, with 10 bases spanning the gap. Germline CDR1 DFQATT, CDR2 SNEGSKA (reference sequence). The CDR3 sequence is 13 residues long. The CDR3 loop reads CSARVQSNYEQYF. The DNA for the CDR3 is TGCAGTGCTAGAGTCCAATCTAACTACGAGCAGTACTTC.

This chain uses TRBV2 with TRBJ1-1; D remains unclear. CDR3 length equals 14 residues. In germline, CDR1 is SNHLY, CDR2 FYNNEI. Trimming left V 1 base short and J 4 bases short, with 10 bases between. Here the CDR3 reads CASSEVAVSTEAFF. CDR3 DNA sequence: TGTGCCAGCAGTGAAGTGGCAGTTTCCACTGAAGCTTTCTTT. Looking up the rest from reference TRBV2 and TRBJ1-1 gives the full variable domain: EPEVTQTPSHQVTQMGQEVILRCVPISNHLYFYWYRQILGQKVEFLVSFYNNEISEKSEIFDDQFSVERPDGSNFTLKIRSTKLEDSAMYFCASSEVAVSTEAFFGQGTRLTVV.

This clonotype was counted a few times. This sequence joins TRBV19 and TRBJ1-5; maybe TRBD1 (5 bases). The CDR3 consists of 16 residues. V lost 5 bases and J 0 bases, leaving 14 bases between the germline ends. Germline CDR1 is LNHDA and CDR2 is SQIVND (reference sequence). This chain's CDR3 is CASSDRLEYSNQPQHF. The CDR3 DNA sequence: TGTGCCAGTAGTGACAGACTGGAATATAGCAATCAGCCCCAGCATTTT.

By its share, this clonotype is large. The J gene is TRBJ2-3, the V gene TRBV7-8; D is undetermined. V lost 5 bases, J lost 1 base, and 10 bases lay in between. The CDR3 covers 14 residues. Germline V gene data show CDR1 as SGHVS and CDR2 as FQNEAQ. CDR3 DNA: TGTGCCAGCAGCCCTCCCCCAGGCACAGATACGCAGTATTTT. Its translation is CASSPPPGTDTQYF.

The chain carries TRBV11-3 and TRBJ2-1, with TRBD2 as a possible D gene (6 bases). This CDR3 contains 16 residues. Germline V CDR1 and CDR2: SGHNT, YENEEA. The V and J ends lost 1 base and 2 bases respectively, with 12 bases between them. The CDR3 coding sequence is TGTGCCAGCAGCTTAGGTGGAGGGGCCGCCTACAATGAGCAGTTCTTC. This codes for CASSLGGGAAYNEQFF.

This chain joins TRBV18 and TRBJ2-7; unclear D gene. This CDR3 is 11 amino acids long. Germline CDR1 and CDR2: KGHSH and LQKENI. V lost 3 bases to trimming and J lost 6 bases, with 6 bases between them. CDR3 residues: CASSPLSEQYF. For the CDR3, the DNA is TGTGCCAGCTCACCGCTCTCCGAGCAGTACTTC.

V is TRBV20-1 and J is TRBJ2-5; D tentatively reads TRBD1 or TRBD2 (5 bases each). The CDR3 contains 12 residues. V dropped 3 bases and J dropped 3 bases, with 8 bases sitting between them. Germline values: CDR1 DFQATT, CDR2 SNEGSKA (reference sequence). The CDR3 coding sequence is TGCAGTGCTAGTGAGGGGAAAGAGACCCAGTACTTC. Translating gives CSASEGKETQYF.

The chain links TRBV6-1 to TRBJ1-4; D unresolved. The V end was cut by 6 bases, the J end by 7 bases, with 21 bases between. The CDR3 is 16 residues long. Germline CDR1 reads MNHNS; CDR2 reads SASEGT. CDR3 DNA: TGTGCCAGCAGGTCAAATCCCTCGGGTCTTAGTGAAAAACTGTTTTTT. Encoded protein: CASRSNPSGLSEKLFF.

This clonotype was seen a few times. The chain couples TRBV6-1 to TRBJ1-4, with TRBD1 identical over 7 bases. The CDR3 runs 13 residues. Trimming at V came to 6 bases and at J to 8 bases, leaving 6 bases not matched to a gene. Germline V gene lookup returns CDR1 MNHNS and CDR2 SASEGT. DNA of the CDR3: TGTGCCAGCAGCGACAGGGCCTACGAAAAACTGTTTTTT. Encoded protein: CASSDRAYEKLFF.

The gene calls are TRBV28 and TRBJ2-1, with a tentative D call TRBD2 (5 bases). The germline V gene has CDR1 MDHEN and CDR2 SYDVKM. Deletions cut 10 bases from V and 2 bases from J, with 15 bases between. The CDR3 extends over 14 amino acids. The CDR3 loop is CAIEREQPYNEQFF. The CDR3 DNA reads TGTGCCATCGAGAGGGAACAACCCTACAATGAGCAGTTCTTC.

There are a few counts of this clonotype. The V gene is TRBV5-1, the J gene TRBJ2-5; D is unresolved. V lost 4 bases and J lost 0, with 10 bases in between. The CDR3 loop spans 14 amino acids. Germline lookup yields CDR1 SGHRS and CDR2 YFSETQ. The CDR3 loop is CASSPGLDQETQYF. In nucleotides, the CDR3 is TGCGCCAGCAGCCCGGGTTTGGACCAAGAGACCCAGTACTTC. Using reference TRBV5-1 and TRBJ2-5 for the parts outside the CDR3, the full variable domain is KAGVTQTPRYLIKTRGQQVTLSCSPISGHRSVSWYQQTPGQGLQFLFEYFSETQRNKGNFPGRFSGRQFSNSRSEMNVSTLELGDSALYLCASSPGLDQETQYFGPGTRLLVL.

The chain has TRBV20-1 and TRBJ2-1; D uncertain. CDR3 length equals 15 residues. The germline gives CDR1 DFQATT, CDR2 SNEGSKA (reference sequence). The ends were cut back, 0 bases at V and 1 base at J, with 10 bases in the middle. The chain's CDR3 is CSARDLSVSYNEQFF. CDR3 coding DNA: TGCAGTGCTAGAGATCTGTCCGTATCCTACAATGAGCAGTTCTTC.

The DNA of the CDR3 is TGTGCCAGCAGTGAGGGGGTCACTGAAGCTTTCTTT. Translation gives CASSEGVTEAFF. The chain recombines TRBV6-4 with TRBJ1-1; D may be TRBD1 (5 bases). Germline lookup yields CDR1 MRHNA and CDR2 SNTAGT. The V gene lost 3 bases and the J gene lost 4 bases, with 6 bases spanning the gap. CDR3 length equals 12 residues.